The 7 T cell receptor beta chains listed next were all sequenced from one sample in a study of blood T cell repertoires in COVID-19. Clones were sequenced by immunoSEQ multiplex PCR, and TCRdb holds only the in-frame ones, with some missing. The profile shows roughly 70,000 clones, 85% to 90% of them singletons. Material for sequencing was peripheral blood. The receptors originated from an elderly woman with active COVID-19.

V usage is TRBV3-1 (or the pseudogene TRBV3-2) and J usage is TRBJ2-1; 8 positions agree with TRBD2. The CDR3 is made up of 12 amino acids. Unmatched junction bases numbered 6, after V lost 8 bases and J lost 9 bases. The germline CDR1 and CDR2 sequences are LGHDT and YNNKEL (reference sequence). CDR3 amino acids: CASEALAGEQFF. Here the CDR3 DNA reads TGTGCCAGCGAGGCGCTAGCGGGTGAGCAGTTCTTC.

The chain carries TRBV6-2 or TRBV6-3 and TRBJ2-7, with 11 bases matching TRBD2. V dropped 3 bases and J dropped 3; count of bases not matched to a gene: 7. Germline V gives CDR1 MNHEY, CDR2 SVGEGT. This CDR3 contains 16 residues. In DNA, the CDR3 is TGTGCCAGCAGTTATCGGTTACTAGCGGGAGACTACGAGCAGTACTTC. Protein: CASSYRLLAGDYEQYF.

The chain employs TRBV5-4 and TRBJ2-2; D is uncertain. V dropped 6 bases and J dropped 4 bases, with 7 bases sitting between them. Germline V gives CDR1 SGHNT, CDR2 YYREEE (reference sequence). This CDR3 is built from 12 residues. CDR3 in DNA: TGTGCCAGCACCCCGGGCACCGGGGAGCTGTTTTTT. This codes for CASTPGTGELFF.

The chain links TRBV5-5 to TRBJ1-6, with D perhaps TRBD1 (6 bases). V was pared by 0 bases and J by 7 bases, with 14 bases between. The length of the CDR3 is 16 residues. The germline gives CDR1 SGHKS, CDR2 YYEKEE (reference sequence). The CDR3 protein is CASSLEVTRGNSPLHF. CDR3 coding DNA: TGTGCCAGCAGCTTGGAAGTGACAAGGGGGAATTCACCCCTCCACTTT.

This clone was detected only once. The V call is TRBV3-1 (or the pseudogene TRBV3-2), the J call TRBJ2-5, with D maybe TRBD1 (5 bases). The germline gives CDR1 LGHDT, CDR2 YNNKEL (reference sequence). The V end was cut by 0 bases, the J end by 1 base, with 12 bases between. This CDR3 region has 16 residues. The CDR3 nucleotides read TGTGCCAGCAGCCAAGATCGCGTTACAGGCCAAGAGACCCAGTACTTC. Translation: CASSQDRVTGQETQYF.

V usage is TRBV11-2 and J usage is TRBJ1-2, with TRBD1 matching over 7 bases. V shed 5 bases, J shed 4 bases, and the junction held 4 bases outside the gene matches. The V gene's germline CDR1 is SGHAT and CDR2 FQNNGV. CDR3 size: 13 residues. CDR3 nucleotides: TGTGCCAGCAGCAAGACAGGGCTCTATGGCTACACCTTC. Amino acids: CASSKTGLYGYTF.

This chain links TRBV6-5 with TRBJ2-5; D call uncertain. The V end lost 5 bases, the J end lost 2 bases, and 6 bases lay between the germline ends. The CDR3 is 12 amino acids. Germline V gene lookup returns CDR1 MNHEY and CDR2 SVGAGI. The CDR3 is CASSQMQETQYF. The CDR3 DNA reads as TGTGCCAGCAGTCAGATGCAAGAGACCCAGTACTTC.